Listed here are 14 T cell receptor beta chains from one sample, sequenced in a study of T cell changes during pregnancy in multiple sclerosis (dated 2019 in TCRdb). Libraries were made using the immunoSEQ multiplex PCR assay. TCRdb carries this immuneACCESS record with in-frame sequences only. Its versions omit some clonotypes, under half of them owing to an unresolved V gene in the studies checked, with the rest unexplained. The sample table holds around 70,000 clones, of which roughly 93% were seen once. The ten most abundant clones make up more than 1.2% of the sample. The sample consisted of peripheral blood, taken in the third trimester of pregnancy. The source of these receptors is a female donor with multiple sclerosis, enrolled in a pregnancy study.

The DNA of the CDR3 is TGTGCCAGCGCAGACATCAACTATGGCTACACCTTC. Its translation: CASADINYGYTF. V is TRBV2 and J is TRBJ1-2; D not certain. The V gene lost 8 bases and the J gene lost 2 bases, with 9 bases spanning the gap. This CDR3 contains 12 residues. Germline V gene sequence: CDR1 SNHLY, CDR2 FYNNEI.

The chain uses TRBV2 and TRBJ1-1; D is possibly TRBD1 (5 bases). V was clipped by 5 bases and J by 6 bases, with 16 bases between them. This CDR3 has 14 amino acids. Per germline, CDR1 SNHLY and CDR2 FYNNEI. CDR3: CASSNDGGTAEAFF. Written as DNA, the CDR3 is TGTGCCAGCAGTAACGACGGGGGAACGGCTGAAGCTTTCTTT.

The CDR3 sequence: CASSGQGDSPLHF. The CDR3 DNA is TGTGCCAGTAGCGGACAGGGGGACTCACCCCTCCACTTT. The V call is TRBV19, the J call TRBJ1-6; 10 bases line up with TRBD1. This CDR3 contains 13 residues. Germline V gives CDR1 LNHDA, CDR2 SQIVND (reference sequence). The trim removed 6 bases at V and 10 bases at J, leaving 3 bases unmatched.

This CDR3 reads CASSSRLVDEQFF. For the CDR3, the DNA is TGTGCCAGCAGCTCCAGACTAGTCGACGAGCAGTTCTTC. The chain employs TRBV6-5 and TRBJ2-1; D possibly corresponds to TRBD2 (6 bases). The V gene lost 6 bases and the J gene lost 10 bases, with 16 bases spanning the gap. CDR3 size: 13 residues. Germline-derived CDR1 and CDR2 are MNHEY and SVGAGI.

The chain has TRBV7-2 and TRBJ2-5; the match to TRBD1 covers 7 bases. CDR3 size: 12 residues. Germline assignment: CDR1 SGHTA and CDR2 FQGNSA. J was trimmed by 5 bases and V by 5 bases; bases with no gene match: 2. The CDR3 DNA sequence: TGTGCCAGCAGCCTGGACAGGGAGACCCAGTACTTC. It translates to CASSLDRETQYF.

The rearrangement links TRBV29-1 to TRBJ2-1; 7 positions agree with TRBD1. The CDR3 is 14 amino acids. Germline CDR1 reads SQVTM; CDR2 reads ANQGSEA. The V and J ends lost 7 bases and 0 bases, in that order; junction bases with no gene match: 6. The CDR3 protein is CSGWGTASYNEQFF. The DNA of the CDR3 is TGCAGCGGTTGGGGGACAGCCTCCTACAATGAGCAGTTCTTC.

J is TRBJ2-7 and V is TRBV4-3; weak D call: TRBD1 (6 bases). V lost 9 bases, J lost 5 bases, and 14 bases lay in between. The CDR3 is 12 amino acids. Looked up from germline, CDR1 is LGHNA and CDR2 is YSLEER. CDR3 in amino acids: CARQGSLDEQYF. Here the CDR3 DNA reads TGCGCCAGGCAGGGGTCCCTTGACGAGCAGTACTTC.

This clone was recorded only once. The chain recombines TRBV5-1 with TRBJ1-4; possible D gene TRBD1, 6 bases. This CDR3 comprises 15 residues. V lost 5 bases to trimming and J lost 8 bases, with 19 bases between them. Germline V CDR1 and CDR2: SGHRS, YFSETQ. CDR3 sequence reads: CASRFFGTSGEKLFF. CDR3 sequence (DNA): TGCGCCAGCAGATTCTTCGGGACATCTGGGGAAAAACTGTTTTTT.

The rearrangement joins TRBV2 to TRBJ1-5, with D uncertain. CDR1 is SNHLY and CDR2 is FYNNEI in the germline V gene. This CDR3 is 13 amino acids long. Between the trimmed V and J ends, which lost 6 bases and 3 bases, there was a span of 9 bases. The CDR3 spells CASRDSANQPQHF. In nucleotides, the CDR3 is TGTGCCAGCAGGGACTCTGCCAATCAGCCCCAGCATTTT. Filled out from reference TRBV2 and TRBJ1-5, the complete variable domain reads EPEVTQTPSHQVTQMGQEVILRCVPISNHLYFYWYRQILGQKVEFLVSFYNNEISEKSEIFDDQFSVERPDGSNFTLKIRSTKLEDSAMYFCASRDSANQPQHFGDGTRLSIL.

The chain links TRBV19 to TRBJ1-1; D is ambiguous. Between the trimmed V and J ends, which lost 5 bases and 1 base, there was a span of 11 bases. Germline CDR1 is LNHDA and CDR2 is SQIVND (reference sequence). The CDR3 runs 14 residues. CDR3 nucleotides: TGTGCCAGTAGTCCAGAGGGCCGGAACACTGAAGCTTTCTTT. Translating gives CASSPEGRNTEAFF.

This clone turned up a few times. The chain couples TRBV7-2 to TRBJ2-1; D uncertain. Trimming took 5 bases from V and 1 from J, leaving 12 bases between them. Germline V gene lookup returns CDR1 SGHTA and CDR2 FQGNSA. CDR3 size: 15 residues. In DNA, the CDR3 is TGTGCCAGCAGCCGCGACTCTCAATCCTACAATGAGCAGTTCTTC. Its translation: CASSRDSQSYNEQFF.

This clone was counted only a few times. The DNA of the CDR3 is TGTGCCAGCAGCTCCAACACAGATACGCAGTATTTT. Protein product: CASSSNTDTQYF. The V and J genes are TRBV7-3 and TRBJ2-3; D is undetermined. Trimming pared 4 bases from V and 2 bases from J, leaving 4 bases between. The V gene's germline CDR1 is SGHTA and CDR2 FQGTGA. This CDR3 comprises 12 residues.

This chain links TRBV6-1 with TRBJ2-1; maybe TRBD2 (6 bases). The germline V and J ends were trimmed by 2 bases and 7 bases, with 15 bases remaining between them. The length of the CDR3 is 15 residues. Germline V gene lookup returns CDR1 MNHNS and CDR2 SASEGT. The CDR3 sequence is CASSERAGGANEQFF. As DNA, the CDR3 is TGTGCCAGCAGTGAACGCGCCGGAGGGGCAAATGAGCAGTTCTTC.

V gene TRBV27 combines with J gene TRBJ1-6; D gene unclear. Trimming stripped 3 bases from V and 1 base from J, with 7 bases between. The CDR3 length is 15 residues. Per the germline V gene, CDR1 is MNHEY and CDR2 is SMNVEV (reference sequence). CDR3 bases: TGTGCCAGCAGTTTCGGGAAGTCCTATAATTCACCCCTCCACTTT. Translated: CASSFGKSYNSPLHF.